Following are 30 T cell receptor beta chains from one sample sequenced in a study of T cell responses to AZD1222 COVID-19 vaccine. Assay: immunoSEQ multiplex PCR; the TCRdb copy retains only in-frame clones and omits some. The top ten hold around 3.5% of the sample, which has around 140,000 clones, 80% to 95% seen once. This sample comprised peripheral blood, obtained 28 days after the second AZD1222 dose. These TCRs come from an adult who received the AZD1222 COVID-19 vaccine.

This chain links TRBV6-2 or TRBV6-3 with TRBJ2-7, with 7 nucleotides matching TRBD1. V shed 5 bases, J shed 2 bases, and the junction held 3 bases outside the gene matches. Germline lookup yields CDR1 MNHEY and CDR2 SVGEGT. This CDR3 region has 13 residues. CDR3 nucleotide sequence: TGTGCCAGCAGTGCCGACAGGGCCTACGAGCAGTACTTC. It encodes CASSADRAYEQYF.

The chain recombines TRBV29-1 with TRBJ1-2; D remains unclear. The CDR3 length is 14 residues. The germline gives CDR1 SQVTM, CDR2 ANQGSEA. Trimming removed 4 bases at V and 4 bases at J, with 16 bases between. CDR3: CSVAAGVSLYGYTF. The DNA for the CDR3 is TGCAGCGTTGCGGCAGGTGTGAGCCTCTATGGCTACACCTTC.

This chain joins TRBV28 and TRBJ1-5; 9 bases line up with TRBD1. Trimming removed 2 bases from V and 2 bases from J; junction bases left unmatched: 4. Germline CDR1 reads MDHEN; CDR2 reads SYDVKM. This CDR3 region has 16 residues. The CDR3 DNA sequence: TGTGCCAGCAGTTTACCGACAGGGGGAGGCAATCAGCCCCAGCATTTT. Amino acids: CASSLPTGGGNQPQHF.

The chain combines TRBV7-8 with TRBJ1-4; TRBD1 is a possible D gene (6 bases). V was trimmed by 1 base and J by 7 bases, leaving 10 bases between them. From germline, CDR1 is SGHVS and CDR2 FQNEAQ. The CDR3 runs to 14 residues. The CDR3 protein is CASSLGGAGEKLFF. The CDR3 nucleotides read TGTGCCAGCAGCTTAGGGGGGGCGGGTGAAAAACTGTTTTTT.

V and J are TRBV24-1 and TRBJ2-5, with 9 bases that match TRBD1. Unmatched junction bases numbered 13, after V lost 8 bases and J lost 1 base. Germline V CDR1 and CDR2: KGHDR, SFDVKD. The CDR3 is 17 residues long. CDR3 DNA: TGTGCCACCATGGAATCCGGGACAGGGAATCGCCAAGAGACCCAGTACTTC. Translation: CATMESGTGNRQETQYF.

This chain joins TRBV6-1 and TRBJ2-3, with 7 positions matching TRBD1. This CDR3 region has 16 residues. Germline V CDR1 and CDR2: MNHNS, SASEGT. V dropped 3 bases and J dropped 2; count of bases not matched to a gene: 8. CDR3 sequence: CASSDYRDSYTDTQYF. The DNA for the CDR3 is TGTGCCAGCAGTGACTACCGGGACAGCTACACAGATACGCAGTATTTT.

This chain's CDR3 is CASSETSTDTQYF. The DNA of the CDR3 is TGTGCCAGCAGTGAGACTAGCACAGATACGCAGTATTTT. The rearrangement links TRBV27 to TRBJ2-3; no clear D. Trimming left V 5 bases short and J 0 bases short, with 6 bases between. CDR3 length: 13 amino acids. CDR1 is MNHEY, CDR2 SMNVEV, per germline (reference sequence).

The rearrangement uses TRBV21-1 and TRBJ1-2. TRBV21-1 is classified as a pseudogene. The CDR3 is 16 amino acids. The CDR3 sequence: CASSKGVEGLSYGYTF. The CDR3 nucleotides are TGTGCCAGCAGCAAAGGGGTAGAGGGGCTCAGCTATGGCTACACCTTC.

J is TRBJ1-2 and V is TRBV11-2; D may be TRBD1 (5 bases). The CDR3 contains 19 residues. Deletions cut 1 base from V and 0 bases from J, with 21 bases between. The V gene's germline CDR1 is SGHAT and CDR2 FQNNGV. The CDR3: CASSLGVGPDSITNYGYTF. CDR3 nucleotides: TGTGCCAGCAGCTTAGGGGTGGGGCCGGACTCTATAACTAACTATGGCTACACCTTC.

The chain carries TRBV3-1 (or the pseudogene TRBV3-2) and TRBJ2-7; D is unresolved. The germline gives CDR1 LGHDT, CDR2 YNNKEL (reference sequence). Trimming stripped 1 base from V and 6 bases from J, with 10 bases between. The length of the CDR3 is 13 residues. The CDR3: CASSQGPRVEQYF. As DNA, the CDR3 is TGTGCCAGCAGCCAAGGACCGAGAGTCGAGCAGTACTTC.

V gene TRBV5-4 combines with J gene TRBJ1-1; 9 nucleotides agree with TRBD1. CDR3 size: 14 residues. Germline V CDR1 and CDR2: SGHNT, YYREEE (reference sequence). The J segment lost 7 bases and the V segment lost 4 bases, leaving 8 bases of the junction unmatched. This CDR3 is CASSRQGEPFEAFF. CDR3 sequence (DNA): TGTGCCAGCAGCCGACAGGGGGAGCCCTTTGAAGCTTTCTTT.

This chain links TRBV6-5 with TRBJ1-1, with 8 positions matching TRBD1. Per germline, CDR1 MNHEY and CDR2 SVGAGI. CDR3 length: 14 residues. Trimming took 5 bases from V and 4 from J; bases not matched to a gene: 6. In nucleotides, the CDR3 is TGTGCCAGCAGTATCAGGGGGCGTGCCACTGAAGCTTTCTTT. Protein product: CASSIRGRATEAFF.

The V gene is TRBV5-6, the J gene TRBJ2-3; 10 bases fit TRBD2. The CDR3 sequence is 14 residues long. V shed 5 bases and J 4 bases; nucleotides not matched to a gene: 4. CDR1 is SGHDT and CDR2 is YYEEEE in the germline V gene. The CDR3 loop reads CASRSLAGADTQYF. The CDR3 DNA is TGTGCCAGCAGATCTCTAGCGGGAGCAGATACGCAGTATTTT.

V gene TRBV4-3 combines with J gene TRBJ1-2; no firm D call. Germline V gene lookup returns CDR1 LGHNA and CDR2 YSLEER. Trimming left V 4 bases short and J 0 bases short, with 12 bases between. The CDR3 runs to 15 residues. The DNA of the CDR3 is TGCGCCAGCAGCCTCTCTAAAGGGTCTAACTATGGCTACACCTTC. It codes for CASSLSKGSNYGYTF.

The DNA of the CDR3 is TGTGCCAGCAGTGATGTCCTTGCAGCTTTCTTT. Translated, it gives CASSDVLAAFF. This rearrangement joins TRBV25-1 to TRBJ1-1; the D is unclear. The germline gives CDR1 MGHDK, CDR2 SYGVNS. V was shortened by 3 bases and J by 10 bases, with 9 bases between the two germline ends. This CDR3 has 11 residues.

V and J are TRBV27 and TRBJ2-2; 10 nucleotides agree with TRBD1. CDR3 length: 16 residues. V shed 3 bases, J shed 6 bases, and the junction held 7 bases outside the gene matches. Germline lookup yields CDR1 MNHEY and CDR2 SMNVEV (reference sequence). CDR3 amino acids: CASSFDRGRVPGELFF. The CDR3 nucleotides are TGTGCCAGCAGTTTTGACAGGGGGCGCGTTCCCGGGGAGCTGTTTTTT.

The chain joins TRBV4-1 to TRBJ2-1, with a tentative D call TRBD1 (6 bases). Germline V lookup: CDR1 MGHRA, CDR2 YSYEKL. Trimming left V 4 bases short and J 0 bases short, with 10 bases between. The CDR3 is made up of 15 amino acids. CDR3 bases: TGCGCCAGCAGCCCGGACAGAACCTCCTACAATGAGCAGTTCTTC. Residues: CASSPDRTSYNEQFF.

The chain carries TRBV29-1 and TRBJ2-7; 16 positions agree with TRBD2. CDR1 and CDR2 from the germline V gene are SQVTM and ANQGSEA. The CDR3 extends over 14 amino acids. V shed 6 bases and J 7 bases; nucleotides not matched to a gene: 6. The CDR3 here is CSVGLAGGPGEQYF. CDR3 coding DNA: TGCAGCGTGGGACTAGCGGGAGGGCCGGGGGAGCAGTACTTC.

The chain combines TRBV24-1 with TRBJ2-2; 11 bases map to TRBD2. From germline, CDR1 is KGHDR and CDR2 SFDVKD. The CDR3 extends over 16 amino acids. The ends lost 6 bases at V and 3 bases at J; junction bases unmatched: 5. CDR3 nucleotide sequence: TGTGCCACCAGTCTAGCGGGAGGAGGACACACCGGGGAGCTGTTTTTT. Translating gives CATSLAGGGHTGELFF.

The J gene is TRBJ1-2, the V gene TRBV6-5; D might be TRBD1 (5 bases). The CDR3 runs 13 residues. Germline values: CDR1 MNHEY, CDR2 SVGAGI. V shed 6 bases and J shed 5 bases, with 13 bases lying between them. The CDR3 nucleotides read TGTGCCAGCAGCCAGGCCGGGGGGTATGGCTACACCTTC. Its translation is CASSQAGGYGYTF.

The chain links TRBV19 to TRBJ2-4, with 10 positions matching TRBD1. Germline assignment: CDR1 LNHDA and CDR2 SQIVND (reference sequence). This CDR3 spans 16 amino acids. V gave up 4 bases and J gave up 3 bases; unmatched junction bases: 6. CDR3 sequence (DNA): TGTGCCAGTAGTACATTAGGACAGGGGGACAAAAACATTCAGTACTTC. It specifies CASSTLGQGDKNIQYF.

The J gene is TRBJ2-7, the V gene TRBV11-3; D unclear. V lost 1 base and J 2 bases, leaving 9 bases between the germline ends. Germline loops: CDR1 SGHNT, CDR2 YENEEA. The CDR3 runs 14 residues. CDR3 sequence reads: CASSLGSPPYEQYF. CDR3 nucleotides: TGTGCCAGCAGCTTAGGCTCACCACCCTACGAGCAGTACTTC.

J is TRBJ2-1 and V is TRBV28; D remains ambiguous. There are 11 residues in the CDR3. With 7 bases removed from V and 5 bases from J, the gap between germline ends came to 6 bases. Germline V gene data show CDR1 as MDHEN and CDR2 as SYDVKM. This chain's CDR3 is CASIGHNEQFF. In DNA form, the CDR3 reads TGTGCCAGCATAGGCCACAATGAGCAGTTCTTC.

J is TRBJ1-5 and V is TRBV28, with D possibly matching TRBD1 (5 bases). From germline, CDR1 is MDHEN and CDR2 SYDVKM. V gave up 6 bases and J gave up 6 bases, with 9 bases separating them. The CDR3 is made up of 12 amino acids. CDR3: CASRAGAQPQHF. DNA of the CDR3: TGTGCCAGCAGGGCCGGGGCTCAGCCCCAGCATTTT.

The CDR3 DNA sequence: TGTGCCAGCAGCTTAGGACAGAACACTGAAGCTTTCTTT. Residues: CASSLGQNTEAFF. The V gene is TRBV7-2, the J gene TRBJ1-1; no firm D call. Looked up from germline, CDR1 is SGHTA and CDR2 is FQGNSA. This CDR3 is 13 amino acids long. V lost 1 base, J lost 1 base, and 4 bases lay in between.

This clone was seen a single time. The V call is TRBV30, the J call TRBJ2-7; D remains ambiguous. The length of the CDR3 is 13 residues. Germline values: CDR1 GTSNPN, CDR2 SVGIG (reference sequence). Trimming left V 0 bases short and J 4 bases short, with 10 bases between. The CDR3: CAWSVQPGYEQYF. CDR3 sequence (DNA): TGTGCCTGGAGTGTACAACCCGGATACGAGCAGTACTTC.

This sequence joins TRBV19 and TRBJ1-4; D not certain. This CDR3 is built from 14 residues. The V end lost 5 bases, the J end lost 0 bases, and 7 bases lay between the germline ends. Germline assignment: CDR1 LNHDA and CDR2 SQIVND (reference sequence). The CDR3 bases are TGTGCCAGTAGTCTCGTAGCAACTAATGAAAAACTGTTTTTT. The encoded protein is CASSLVATNEKLFF.

V and J are TRBV12-3 or TRBV12-4 and TRBJ1-5; no definite D call. The CDR3 is 13 amino acids. Trimming shortened V by 0 bases and J by 3 bases, and 3 bases separated the two germline ends. DNA of the CDR3: TGTGCCAGCAGTTTAGCGAACAATCAGCCCCAGCATTTT. This encodes CASSLANNQPQHF.

The chain uses TRBV28 and TRBJ2-7, with D possibly being TRBD1 (5 bases). Germline V lookup: CDR1 MDHEN, CDR2 SYDVKM. CDR3 length: 14 amino acids. Trimming pared 7 bases from V and 2 bases from J, leaving 15 bases between. The CDR3 region has the DNA TGTGCCAGCAAAGGGCAGGGATTAACCTACGAGCAGTACTTC. It is translated as CASKGQGLTYEQYF.

The J gene is TRBJ1-2, the V gene TRBV4-3; no definite D call. CDR1 is LGHNA, CDR2 YSLEER, per germline. V lost 0 bases and J lost 5, with 7 bases in between. CDR3 size: 13 residues. The CDR3 spells CASSQDFEYGYTF. CDR3 in DNA: TGCGCCAGCAGCCAAGATTTCGAGTATGGCTACACCTTC.